Below are 10 T cell receptor beta chains sequenced from a single sample in a study of cytomegalovirus exposure and HLA in healthy donors. The PCR employed 60 Vbeta primers together with 13 Jbeta primers. Data came from immunoSEQ multiplex PCR; TCRdb stores just in-frame clones and leaves some out. The table has 150,000 to 200,000 clones, roughly four fifths seen once. Sequenced material: PBMCs. Receptor source: a girl under 10 years old in good health and CMV-seropositive.

CDR3 sequence reads: CAWSQTGWYTEAFF. The DNA for the CDR3 is TGTGCCTGGTCGCAGACAGGGTGGTACACTGAAGCTTTCTTT. The genes are TRBV30 and TRBJ1-1, with 7 bases aligning to TRBD1. Germline V gene sequence: CDR1 GTSNPN, CDR2 SVGIG (reference sequence). The CDR3 is 14 amino acids. The junction had 9 bases not matched to a gene; V was cut back by 5 bases and J by 3 bases.

The chain recombines TRBV19 with TRBJ2-7; 7 bases line up with TRBD1. V was pared by 5 bases and J by 5 bases, with 6 bases of the junction left unmatched. Germline CDR1 is LNHDA and CDR2 is SQIVND (reference sequence). The CDR3 totals 13 residues. CDR3 DNA sequence: TGTGCCAGTAGTTTCACAGGGGACCACGAGCAGTACTTC. Encoded protein: CASSFTGDHEQYF.

The chain recombines TRBV12-5 with TRBJ2-7, with D perhaps matching TRBD2 (5 bases). CDR1 is LGHNT, CDR2 FRNRAP, per germline. The V gene lost 2 bases and the J gene lost 2 bases, with 19 bases spanning the gap. This CDR3 comprises 17 residues. In DNA form, the CDR3 reads TGTGCTAGTGGTTTGCCCCGGAACCGCGACGGGACCTACGAGCAGTACTTC. The encoded protein is CASGLPRNRDGTYEQYF.

The V gene is TRBV5-1, the J gene TRBJ1-1; D not certain. There are 14 residues in the CDR3. Germline CDR1 reads SGHRS; CDR2 reads YFSETQ. Trimming cost V 4 bases and J 0 bases, with 10 bases left between them. The CDR3 here is CASSPGLMNTEAFF. Written as DNA, the CDR3 is TGCGCCAGCAGCCCTGGACTGATGAACACTGAAGCTTTCTTT.

The V and J genes are TRBV5-1 and TRBJ2-2; weak D call: TRBD1 (5 bases). The germline gives CDR1 SGHRS, CDR2 YFSETQ. The CDR3 loop spans 14 amino acids. Between the trimmed V and J ends, which lost 2 bases and 8 bases, there was a span of 13 bases. In nucleotides, the CDR3 is TGCGCCAGCAGCTTCACAGGCAAATCAGGGGAGCTGTTTTTT. Its translation: CASSFTGKSGELFF.

CDR3 sequence: CASSWTGHKYEQYF. The CDR3 region has the DNA TGCGCCAGCAGCTGGACAGGGCATAAGTACGAGCAGTACTTC. J is TRBJ2-7 and V is TRBV5-1; TRBD1 agrees at 8 bases. The CDR3 runs 14 residues. Germline V gene lookup returns CDR1 SGHRS and CDR2 YFSETQ. With V trimmed by 3 bases and J by 4 bases, 6 bases remained unmatched.

The sample holds one count of this clone. The genes are TRBV25-1 and TRBJ2-5; 12 positions match TRBD2. CDR3 length equals 18 residues. Germline values: CDR1 MGHDK, CDR2 SYGVNS. V trimming: 0 bases; J trimming: 5 bases; junction bases outside the gene matches: 10. CDR3 in amino acids: CASSEYGASGRGGETQYF. CDR3 in DNA: TGTGCCAGCAGTGAATACGGGGCTAGCGGGAGGGGGGGGGAGACCCAGTACTTC.

The chain employs TRBV7-8 and TRBJ1-5, with D possibly TRBD1 on 6 matching bases. Trimming removed 4 bases at V and 2 bases at J, with 15 bases between. CDR3 size: 16 residues. The germline gives CDR1 SGHVS, CDR2 FQNEAQ. The CDR3 sequence is CASSSYRVGRNQPQHF. The CDR3 nucleotides are TGTGCCAGCAGCTCATACAGGGTAGGTCGCAATCAGCCCCAGCATTTT.

The chain has TRBV5-1 and TRBJ1-1, with 10 bases lining up with TRBD1. The CDR3 spans 14 residues. The V gene's germline CDR1 is SGHRS and CDR2 YFSETQ. V shed 5 bases and J 2 bases; nucleotides not matched to a gene: 3. The DNA for the CDR3 is TGCGCCAGCAGTCGACAGGGGGCTAACACTGAAGCTTTCTTT. Translating gives CASSRQGANTEAFF. The full variable domain, rest sourced from reference TRBV5-1 and TRBJ1-1, is KAGVTQTPRYLIKTRGQQVTLSCSPISGHRSVSWYQQTPGQGLQFLFEYFSETQRNKGNFPGRFSGRQFSNSRSEMNVSTLELGDSALYLCASSRQGANTEAFFGQGTRLTVV.

This chain connects TRBV6-5 to TRBJ2-1; D is unresolved. CDR1 is MNHEY and CDR2 is SVGAGI in the germline V gene. This CDR3 has 14 residues. With 2 bases removed from V and 5 bases from J, the gap between germline ends came to 10 bases. For the CDR3, the DNA is TGTGCCAGCAGTTACGGGCTGGCCCACAATGAGCAGTTCTTC. Protein: CASSYGLAHNEQFF.